This T cell receptor (beta chain) was recovered during a study of technical replicates of blood from several donors. This table comes from immunoSEQ multiplex PCR, and its TCRdb copy is limited to in-frame clones, with some not included. The sample has 76,000 or so clones, around 90% seen once. The V gene's germline CDR1 is SGDLS and CDR2 YYNGEE. The CDR3 is made up of 18 amino acids. Germline trimming cut 0 bases from V and 5 bases from J; bases unmatched to any gene: 17. The sequencing input was T cells isolated from PBMCs. The sequence was collected from a human donor in good health. The chain recombines TRBV9 with TRBJ2-7; 7 nucleotides match TRBD1. CDR3 nucleotides: TGTGCCAGCAGCGTAGGAGGACCAACGAGAGGGGGCATTGACGAGCAGTACTTC. Residues: CASSVGGPTRGGIDEQYF.